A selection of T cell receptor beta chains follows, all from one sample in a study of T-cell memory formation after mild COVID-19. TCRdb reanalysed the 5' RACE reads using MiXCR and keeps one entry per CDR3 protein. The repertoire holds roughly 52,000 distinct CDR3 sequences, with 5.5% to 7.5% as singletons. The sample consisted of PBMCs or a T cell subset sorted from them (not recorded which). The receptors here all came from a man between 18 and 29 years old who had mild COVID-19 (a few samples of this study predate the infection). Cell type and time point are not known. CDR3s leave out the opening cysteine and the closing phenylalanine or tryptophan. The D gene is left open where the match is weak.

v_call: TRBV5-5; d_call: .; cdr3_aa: ASSLYIGELF
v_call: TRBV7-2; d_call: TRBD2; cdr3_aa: ASSGRFGGGGETQY
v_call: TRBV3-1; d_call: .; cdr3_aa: ASRDRDGLEKLF
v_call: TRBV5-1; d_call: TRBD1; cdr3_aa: ASRQNPGQQNTEAF
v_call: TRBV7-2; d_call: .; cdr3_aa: ASSLGQTGADTQY
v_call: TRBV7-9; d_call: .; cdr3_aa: ASSSRQAGTYNEQF
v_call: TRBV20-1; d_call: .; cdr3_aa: SALGRRGGTEAF
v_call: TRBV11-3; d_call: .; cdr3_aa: ASSSTLGYEQY
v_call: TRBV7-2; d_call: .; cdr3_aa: ASSLVGEGYT
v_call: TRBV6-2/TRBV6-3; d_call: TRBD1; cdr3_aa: ASSYRTGKAEQF
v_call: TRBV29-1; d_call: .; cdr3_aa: SATYNTGELF